The rows below give T cell receptor beta chains drawn from one sample of a study of control samples from healthy donors and cancer patients. Some clones are missing from TCRdb's copy, which holds only in-frame ones; the method was immunoSEQ multiplex PCR. The table lists 150,000 to 200,000 clones, approximately 92% of them singletons. The sequencing sample was made of blood. Receptors originate from a man aged 25 to 40 in good health. The CDR3 runs from the conserved cysteine through the conserved F or W.

TRBJ2-7 TRBV5-4 14 CASSLGTGYYEQYF
TRBJ1-1 TRBV19 15 CASSIGRERNTEAFF
TRBJ1-1 TRBV13 14 CASSLIQRNTEAFF
TRBJ1-5 TRBV6-6 14 CASSYRNAGQPQHF
TRBJ2-5 TRBV5-6 17 CASSLVRLAGGPETQYF
TRBJ2-7 TRBV27 13 CASARDGTYEQYF
TRBJ1-3 TRBV28 15 CASSRRDSSGNTIYF
TRBJ1-5 TRBV5-4 15 CASSFGGGSNQPQHF
TRBJ2-7 TRBV25-1 12 CASRDQKREQYF
TRBJ2-7 TRBV4-1 14 CASSHRGLFYEQYF
TRBJ2-7 TRBV10-3 15 CAISEAGQRTYEQYF
TRBJ1-2 TRBV27 14 CASSLGGGVYGYTF
TRBJ2-1 TRBV2 15 CASSTPGGSYNEQFF
TRBJ1-6 TRBV7-2 13 CASSPERKSPLHF
TRBJ2-2 TRBV20-1 15 CSASVPAGNTGELFF
TRBJ1-3 TRBV7-6 18 CASSLRDQPELSGNTIYF
TRBJ1-5 TRBV4-2 16 CASSPEQGAGNQPQHF
TRBJ2-1 TRBV7-2 15 CASSTRTSGDNEQFF
TRBJ2-5 TRBV4-1 11 CASSQAGAQYF
TRBJ2-2 TRBV18 17 CASSPPGAGGRTGELFF
TRBJ1-5 TRBV18 15 CASSPSTGSNQPQHF
TRBJ2-7 TRBV19 17 CASSTLKGQGISYEQYF
TRBJ2-2 TRBV19 14 CASSWTSGTGELFF
TRBJ1-1 TRBV6-5 15 CASSYSRVFGTEAFF
TRBJ2-5 TRBV5-1 13 CASKLGQQETQYF
TRBJ1-2 TRBV30 12 CAWTPGVGGYTF
TRBJ1-1 TRBV5-1 16 CASSLGGIGIGTEAFF
TRBJ1-6 TRBV14 15 CASSARRNTNSPLHF
TRBJ2-1 TRBV9 12 CASSVGGVEQFF
TRBJ2-7 TRBV9 15 CASSRGDLERSEQYF
TRBJ1-2 TRBV10-3 15 CAISDQGASVYGYTF
TRBJ2-2 TRBV5-1 14 CASSWGQGNGELFF
TRBJ2-2 TRBV19 15 CASSTEGTHTGELFF
TRBJ1-1 TRBV2 14 CASTQGPANTEAFF
TRBJ1-6 TRBV5-1 16 CASSLAPTGENSPLHF
TRBJ2-7 TRBV2 18 CASLRGTGGGVRTYEQYF
TRBJ2-7 TRBV28 15 CASSLDSLGHYEQYF
TRBJ1-1 TRBV19 14 CASSVGTAHTEAFF
TRBJ1-4 TRBV2 14 CASSPGQKNEKLFF
TRBJ1-2 TRBV19 12 CASRAGGYGYTF
TRBJ1-3 TRBV5-1 16 CASSQGPQYGGNTIYF
TRBJ1-6 TRBV2 13 CAGTGTGESPLHF
TRBJ1-5 TRBV19 16 CASSPQGLRVHQPQHF
TRBJ2-7 TRBV4-1 14 CASSQTGLAEMRYF
TRBJ2-1 TRBV28 14 CASSFLDSHNEQFF
TRBJ2-2 TRBV29-1 16 CSACPSSGANTGELFF
TRBJ2-7 TRBV9 14 CASSVDGTSYEQYF
TRBJ2-7 TRBV4-2 14 CASSQVAGLYEQYF
TRBJ1-1 TRBV6-5 15 CASSRPRQGPTEAFF
TRBJ2-1 TRBV6-5 15 CASSYSKPLRGGKFF
TRBJ1-4 TRBV27 15 CASSPRSFLNEKLFF
TRBJ2-7 TRBV24-1 16 CATSDQSGKDVYEQYF
TRBJ2-1 TRBV3-1/TRBV3-2 16 CASSSRGGTSNNEQFF
TRBJ1-4 TRBV11-2 14 CASSLGQGAEKLFF
TRBJ1-4 TRBV18 15 CASSGPGQINEKLFF
TRBJ2-7 TRBV5-1 15 CASSLDRGVSYEQYF
TRBJ1-1 TRBV11-2 12 CASSPLGTEAFF